This T cell receptor beta chain was recovered during a study of shared clonotypes between healthy human individuals. Study outcomes and limitations: Clonotypes that were shared across four donors made up around 5% of naive CD4 clonotypes.

All donors were healthy HIV-negative adults lacking recent acute infections or vaccinations. There were only Caucasian adults among the donors, and all lived in Nashville, Tennessee. A remark on this clone: Its antigen is unidentified.

This CDR3 comprises 12 residues. With 4 bases removed from V and 5 bases from J, the gap between germline ends came to 8 bases. The V gene's germline CDR1 is SGHTA and CDR2 FQGNSA. Every immunoSEQ plate was one replicate of a subset's evenly spread DNA. Here immunoSEQ multiplex PCR was the method, and the copy in TCRdb shows in-frame clones only, minus some. This repertoire shows about 1.4 million clones, about 96% found once; its top ten account for 1% to 1.5%. The sample consisted of naive CD4+ T cells sorted from blood. Subset of the sample: CD45RA+ positively selected. The TCR comes from a man aged 25 to 40 in good health. The chain carries TRBV7-2 and TRBJ2-5; unclear D gene. This CDR3 is CASSSYRETQYF. CDR3 coding DNA: TGTGCCAGCAGCTCTTATCGGGAGACCCAGTACTTC.